This T cell receptor (beta chain) is from a study of T cells after yellow fever vaccination. CDR1 MNHNS and CDR2 SASEGT come from the germline V gene. Trimming took off 1 base at V and 7 bases at J, with 13 bases between the two ends. The CDR3 sequence is 14 residues long. TCRdb reprocessed the 5' RACE reads with MiXCR, giving one entry per CDR3 protein. This sample yields tens of thousands of distinct CDR3 sequences, of which 4.4% are seen a single time; approximately 45% belongs to the top ten. This clonotype came up many times. The sequencing here drew on CD8+ T cells sorted from PBMCs, taken 5 days after the yellow fever booster vaccination. The V gene is TRBV6-1, the J gene TRBJ2-5, with TRBD2 as a possible D gene (5 bases). This TCR was recovered from a man aged 30-40 years who received the YFV17D yellow fever vaccine. The CDR3 is CASSEEAAAGTQYF. DNA of the CDR3: TGTGCCAGCAGTGAAGAAGCGGCGGCGGGGACCCAGTACTTC.